Described below is a single T cell receptor (beta chain) sequence and its context. The authors used template switching to add a universal primer site and gave cDNA unique molecular identifiers. TCRdb re-called the 5' RACE reads with MiXCR, one entry per CDR3 protein. Among roughly 700,000 distinct CDR3 sequences listed, over 8.5% were seen once. The data were obtained in a study of identical twins. Looked up from germline, CDR1 is SGHRS and CDR2 is YFSETQ. The CDR3 runs 14 residues. Trimming pared 4 bases from V and 4 bases from J, leaving 14 bases between. The same sample was also studied in work on yellow fever vaccine responses in identical twins.

This chain connects TRBV5-1 to TRBJ2-5; a weak D match, TRBD1 (6 bases). This TCR was sampled from a woman aged 18-30 years in good health. The sample was PBMCs. CDR3: CASSPGHSRETQYF. CDR3 DNA sequence: TGCGCCAGCAGCCCGGGACACTCCAGAGAGACCCAGTACTTC.